This entry concerns a single T cell receptor beta chain. What it binds is not known. Assay used: immunoSEQ multiplex PCR; TCRdb lists only in-frame clones, some missing. The sample includes roughly 100,000 clones, approximately 89% of them seen just once. The data are from a study of T cell responses to AZD1222 COVID-19 vaccine. General study points: There were mostly white British donors and more females than males, and clonal diversity was possibly underestimated. CD4 TCRs covered the whole spike, strongest at regions 160-218 and 743-854. Close to half of spike-specific TCRs reportedly recognize unmutated variant regions. Vaccination with two AZD1222 doses was followed by a rise in Spike-specific TCR breadth and depth.

This CDR3 region has 16 residues. Germline CDR1 SEHNR, CDR2 FQNEAQ (reference sequence). Between the trimmed V and J ends, which lost 5 bases and 0 bases, there was a span of 14 bases. The chain employs TRBV7-9 and TRBJ1-5; no firm D call. This clonotype originated in an adult in good health. The sample in question was peripheral blood, obtained on day 0 of AZD1222 vaccination. CDR3 sequence: CASSLSIGYSNQPQHF. In nucleotides, the CDR3 is TGTGCCAGCAGCCTTTCTATAGGATATAGCAATCAGCCCCAGCATTTT.